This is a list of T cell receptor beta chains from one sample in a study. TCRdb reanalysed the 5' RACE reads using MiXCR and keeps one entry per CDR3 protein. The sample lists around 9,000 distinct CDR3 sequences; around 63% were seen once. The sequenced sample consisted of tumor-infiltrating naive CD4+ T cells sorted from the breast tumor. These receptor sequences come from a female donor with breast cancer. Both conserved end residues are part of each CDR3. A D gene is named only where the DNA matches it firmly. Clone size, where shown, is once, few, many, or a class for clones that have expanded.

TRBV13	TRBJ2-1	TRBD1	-	TGTGCCAGCAGCTACTGGACAGGGAATAGTGAGCAGTTCTTC	CASSYWTGNSEQFF
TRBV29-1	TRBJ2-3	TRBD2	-	TGCAGCGTTGAAGATCTGAGGGAGGGCCATGCAGATACGCAGTATTTT	CSVEDLREGHADTQYF
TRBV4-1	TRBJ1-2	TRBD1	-	TGCGCCAGCAGCCAACAACAGGGGAACTATGGCTACACCTTC	CASSQQQGNYGYTF
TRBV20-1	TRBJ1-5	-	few	TGCAGTGCTAATAAACCCGGTCAGCCCCAGCATTTT	CSANKPGQPQHF
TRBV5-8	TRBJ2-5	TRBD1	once	TGTGCCAGCAGCCCGGACAGGGAAGAGACCCAGTACTTC	CASSPDREETQYF
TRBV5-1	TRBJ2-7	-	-	TGCGCCAGCAGCTCTACTAGTCCTCCCGCCTACGAGCAGTACTTC	CASSSTSPPAYEQYF
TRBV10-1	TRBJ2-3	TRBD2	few	TGCGCCAGCAGAGGACTAGCGGACACAGATACGCAGTATTTT	CASRGLADTDTQYF
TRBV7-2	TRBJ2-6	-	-	TGTGCCAGCAGCTCCATGAGGGGATCTGGGGCCAACGTCCTGACTTTC	CASSSMRGSGANVLTF
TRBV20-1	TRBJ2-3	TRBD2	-	TGCAGTGCTAGAGATAGCGGGGGCCCAGATACGCAGTATTTT	CSARDSGGPDTQYF
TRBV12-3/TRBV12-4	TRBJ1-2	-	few	TGTGCCAGCAGTTTCTCGGGATCCGGGGGCTACACCTTC	CASSFSGSGGYTF
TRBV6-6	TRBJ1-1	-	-	TGTGCCAGCAGGACCATGGGACAGAACACTGAAGCTTTCTTT	CASRTMGQNTEAFF
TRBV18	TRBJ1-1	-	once	TGTGCCAGCTCACCTCAAAGGACAGAGTGGAACACTGAAGCTTTCTTT	CASSPQRTEWNTEAFF
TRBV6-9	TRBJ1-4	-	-	TGTACCAGCAGTTTGACCCAGGCGGGTGAAAAACTGTTTTTT	CTSSLTQAGEKLFF
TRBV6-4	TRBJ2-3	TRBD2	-	TGTGCCAGCAGTTCCGCAGCGGGGGGGCTGAATACGCAGTATTTT	CASSSAAGGLNTQYF
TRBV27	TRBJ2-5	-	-	TGTGCCAGCAGACCCGATGCACAGGGCTTGAGGGAGACCCAGTACTTC	CASRPDAQGLRETQYF
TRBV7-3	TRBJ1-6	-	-	TGTGCCAGCAGCCAAACTCAGAATTCACCCCTCCACTTT	CASSQTQNSPLHF
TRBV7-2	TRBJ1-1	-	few	TGTGCCAGCAGCTTAATCCAGGGTGGTGAAGCTTTCTTT	CASSLIQGGEAFF
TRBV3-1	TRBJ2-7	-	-	TGTGCCAGCAGCCATGGCCGCGGGCGCTACGAGCAGTACTTC	CASSHGRGRYEQYF
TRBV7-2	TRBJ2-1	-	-	TGTGCCAGCAGCCCACGTGGAACCTTCTCCTACAATGAGCAGTTCTTC	CASSPRGTFSYNEQFF
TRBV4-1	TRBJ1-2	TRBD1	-	TGCGCCAGCAGCTGGTCACCCGGGACAGGGGAAGGCTACACCTTC	CASSWSPGTGEGYTF
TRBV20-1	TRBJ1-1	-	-	TGCAGTGCTAGGTTAGGTCGGGTGGGCGAAGCTTTCTTT	CSARLGRVGEAFF
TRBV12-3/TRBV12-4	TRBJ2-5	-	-	TGTGCCAGCACCAAAAGTAGAGCAGGCCAAGAGACCCAGTACTTC	CASTKSRAGQETQYF
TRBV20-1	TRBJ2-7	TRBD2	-	TGCAGTGCCCTTGGACTAGCGGGATCCTACGAGCAGTACTTC	CSALGLAGSYEQYF
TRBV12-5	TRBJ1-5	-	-	TGTGCTAGCTCTCCGGACGGAGATATACATAGCAATCAGCCCCAGCATTTT	CASSPDGDIHSNQPQHF
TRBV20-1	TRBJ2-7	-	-	TGCAGTGCTAGCGCCCTTACTAGTGGGAGCTCCTACGAGCAGTACTTC	CSASALTSGSSYEQYF
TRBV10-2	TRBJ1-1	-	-	TGCGCCAGCAGGCCTAAAATGAACACTGAAGCTTTCTTT	CASRPKMNTEAFF
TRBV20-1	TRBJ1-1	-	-	TGCAGTGCTAGCCCGATTTGGGCCACCACTGAAGCTTTCTTT	CSASPIWATTEAFF
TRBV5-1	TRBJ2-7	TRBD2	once	TGCGCCAGCAGCTTGGGGTCTGGGGCTAGCGGGAGCTTACAGCAGTACTTC	CASSLGSGASGSLQQYF
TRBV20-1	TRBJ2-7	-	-	TGCAGTGCCCCAGAGGCGCGCCATAGCTTC	CSAPEARHSF
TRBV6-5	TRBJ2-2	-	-	TGTGCCAGCAGTTACAAGCGACAGAACACCGGGGAGCTGTTTTTT	CASSYKRQNTGELFF
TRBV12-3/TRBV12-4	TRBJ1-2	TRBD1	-	TGTGCCAGCAGTTTGTCCGGGGCAGGGGGCGGCTACACCTTC	CASSLSGAGGGYTF
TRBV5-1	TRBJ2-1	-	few	TGCGCCAGCAGCTTCTCTAGCAGGGATGAGCAGTTCTTC	CASSFSSRDEQFF
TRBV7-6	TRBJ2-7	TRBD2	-	TGTGCCAGCAGCCCCCGGACTAGCGGGAGTAGCGAGCAGTACTTC	CASSPRTSGSSEQYF